The rows below give T cell receptor beta chains drawn from one sample of a study of blood T cell repertoires in COVID-19. The assay was immunoSEQ multiplex PCR, and TCRdb's table has in-frame clones only and misses some. The sample shows fewer than 350,000 clones, 88% of them seen only once. What was sequenced was PBMCs or T cells enriched from blood (not recorded which). The receptors here all came from a woman aged 55-70 years in a cohort exposed to, infected with or recovered from COVID-19 (not recorded which). The CDR3 runs from the conserved cysteine through the conserved F or W. D genes are given only for firm matches. Only some rows state a clone size, as once, few, many or a class for expanded clones.

>NA|TRBJ1-5|TRBV19|TRBD1
TGTGCCAGTAGTATGTTGGGGACAGGTGGTCAGCCCCAGCATTTT
CASSMLGTGGQPQHF
>NA|TRBJ2-7|TRBV7-2|NA
TGTGCCAGCAGCTCGACGGGAGTAGGTGAGCAGTACTTC
CASSSTGVGEQYF
>NA|TRBJ2-1|TRBV11-2|TRBD1
TGTGCCAGCAGCCAAGCGACAGGGACCGGGGAGCAGTTCTTC
CASSQATGTGEQFF
>NA|TRBJ1-5|TRBV27|NA
TGTGCCAGCAGTTTACGGGGGGGGAATCAGCCCCAGCATTTT
CASSLRGGNQPQHF
>NA|TRBJ2-1|TRBV2|TRBD2
TGTGCCAGCCGACTAGCGGGAGGACGGAGTGAGCAGTTCTTC
CASRLAGGRSEQFF
>NA|TRBJ1-1|TRBV7-9|NA
TGTGCCAGCAGCTTAGCGCGGGGGGCCACTGAAGCTTTCTTT
CASSLARGATEAFF
>once|TRBJ2-2|TRBV7-7|NA
TGTGCTAGCAGCTTAAACAGGGACCCGAACACCGGGGAGCTGTTTTTT
CASSLNRDPNTGELFF
>few|TRBJ2-1|TRBV10-3|TRBD2
TGTGCCACTAAGGGACTAGCGGGAGGCGACAATGAGCAGTTCTTC
CATKGLAGGDNEQFF
>NA|TRBJ1-4|TRBV6-5|NA
TGTGCCAGCCTCTCATCAGGGGTGACTAATGAAAAACTGTTTTTT
CASLSSGVTNEKLFF
>NA|TRBJ1-5|TRBV6-5|NA
TGTGCCAGCAGTTACCGCAGGGGCGGCAATCAGCCCCAGCATTTT
CASSYRRGGNQPQHF
>once|TRBJ2-7|TRBV6-5|TRBD1
TGTGCCAGCAGTTACTCCGGACAGGGGAGCTACGAGCAGTACTTC
CASSYSGQGSYEQYF
>NA|TRBJ1-2|TRBV19|TRBD1
TGTGCCAGTAGTAACCCCGGACAGGGGGCTAACTATGGCTACACCTTC
CASSNPGQGANYGYTF
>NA|TRBJ2-1|TRBV15|NA
TGTGCCACCAGCAGAGATCTAAGCAACAATGAGCAGTTCTTC
CATSRDLSNNEQFF
>NA|TRBJ2-1|TRBV5-8|NA
TGTGCCAGCAGCACATACCAGGGGAATGAGCAGTTCTTC
CASSTYQGNEQFF
>NA|TRBJ2-7|TRBV7-9|NA
TGTGCCAGCAGCTGGCTAGAGGGGGTCGATTCCTACGAGCAGTACTTC
CASSWLEGVDSYEQYF
>NA|TRBJ2-5|TRBV4-2|NA
TGTGCCAGCAGGGACACCTCAGGCCAAGAGACCCAGTACTTC
CASRDTSGQETQYF
>NA|TRBJ1-6|TRBV3-1/TRBV3-2|TRBD1
TGTGCCAGCAGCCAGACAGGGGTGGGCCCCGAGCTCCACTTT
CASSQTGVGPELHF
>NA|TRBJ1-1|TRBV30|NA
TGTGGTGGGGCATGCGCTTTCTTT
CGGACAFF
>NA|TRBJ2-3|TRBV5-1|TRBD2
TGCGCCAGCAGCTCCGGACTAGCGGGAGGGTGGACAGATACGCAGTATTTT
CASSSGLAGGWTDTQYF
>NA|TRBJ1-1|TRBV27|TRBD1
TGTGCCAGCAGTTTGTACCAGGGGGAAATGGCTTTCTTT
CASSLYQGEMAFF
>NA|TRBJ2-1|TRBV11-2|NA
TGTGCCAGCAGCTTAGTGGGGGGAGCCTACAATGAGCAGTTCTTC
CASSLVGGAYNEQFF
>NA|TRBJ2-7|TRBV27|NA
TGTGCCAGCAGTTTACGGGGGATCGGGTACGAGCAGTACTTC
CASSLRGIGYEQYF